One sample yielded the 29 T cell receptor beta chains listed below, sequenced in a study of OX40 agonist ivuxolimab in advanced cancers. The protocol was immunoSEQ multiplex PCR, while the TCRdb copy is restricted to in-frame clones and leaves out a portion. Here the sample spans 30,000 to 45,000 clones, 87% being singletons. Here the sequenced sample was CD4+ or CD8+ T cells sorted from blood, taken in a trial of the OX40 agonist ivuxolimab. Receptors were obtained from an adult with an advanced solid tumor such as melanoma, head and neck, liver or kidney cancer.

This chain uses TRBV9 with TRBJ2-3, with 7 positions matching TRBD2. Germline V gene lookup returns CDR1 SGDLS and CDR2 YYNGEE. This CDR3 is built from 15 residues. Trimming took 4 bases from V and 10 from J; bases not matched to a gene: 15. The CDR3 protein is CASSLQPGGGDAQYF. CDR3 coding DNA: TGTGCCAGCAGCCTCCAACCGGGTGGGGGGGATGCGCAGTATTTT.

The CDR3: CARSSGQGLQETQYF. CDR3 DNA sequence: TGTGCCAGAAGCTCTGGACAGGGACTACAAGAGACCCAGTACTTC. This chain joins TRBV7-5 and TRBJ2-5; whether TRBD1, the table's D call, matches the DNA was not checked. TRBV7-5 is a listed pseudogene. The CDR3 spans 15 residues.

The chain is built from TRBV7-6 and TRBJ2-7; no definite D call. With 5 bases removed from V and 0 bases from J, the gap between germline ends came to 5 bases. The CDR3 sequence is 12 residues long. The germline V gene encodes CDR1 SGHVS and CDR2 FNYEAQ. The CDR3 loop reads CASSISSYEQYF. The CDR3 DNA reads TGTGCCAGCAGCATTAGCTCCTACGAGCAGTACTTC.

This chain uses TRBV2 with TRBJ2-3; either TRBD1 or TRBD2 may fit D (6 bases each). Trimming took off 9 bases at V and 5 bases at J, with 15 bases between the two ends. The CDR3 consists of 13 residues. CDR1 and CDR2 from the germline V gene are SNHLY and FYNNEI. The CDR3 DNA follows: TGTGCCAGTGCGAGGGGGGTACAAGATACGCAGTATTTT. It specifies CASARGVQDTQYF.

The chain employs TRBV5-1 and TRBJ2-2; the match to TRBD2 covers 8 bases. The ends lost 4 bases at V and 1 base at J; junction bases unmatched: 6. Germline CDR1 SGHRS, CDR2 YFSETQ. The CDR3 extends over 16 amino acids. The CDR3 nucleotides read TGCGCCAGCAGCCGGGCGGGGGGCCTGAACACCGGGGAGCTGTTTTTT. It codes for CASSRAGGLNTGELFF.

The gene calls are TRBV4-2 and TRBJ2-1, with 7 bases lining up with TRBD2. The CDR3 runs 17 residues. V dropped 1 base and J dropped 0; count of bases not matched to a gene: 6. CDR1 is LGHNA, CDR2 YNFKEQ, per germline. Written as DNA, the CDR3 is TGTGCCAGCAGCCAAGTGGGGCTAGCGGCCTCCTACAATGAGCAGTTCTTC. It codes for CASSQVGLAASYNEQFF.

The rearrangement uses TRBV30 and TRBJ1-1; TRBD1 matches 9 bases. Germline V gene lookup returns CDR1 GTSNPN and CDR2 SVGIG (reference sequence). V was clipped by 5 bases and J by 3 bases; unmatched bases: 4. This CDR3 comprises 13 residues. The CDR3 spells CAWGTGIDTEAFF. The CDR3 DNA reads as TGTGCCTGGGGGACAGGGATAGACACTGAAGCTTTCTTT.

The chain couples TRBV19 to TRBJ1-2; TRBD1 matches at 7 bases. V trimming: 3 bases; J trimming: 6 bases; junction bases outside the gene matches: 10. Germline V gene data show CDR1 as LNHDA and CDR2 as SQIVND (reference sequence). This CDR3 comprises 15 residues. The CDR3 spells CASSIIPDRKNGYTF. CDR3 DNA sequence: TGTGCCAGTAGTATTATCCCGGACAGGAAGAATGGCTACACCTTC.

The chain employs TRBV2 and TRBJ2-1; 7 bases align to TRBD2. CDR3 size: 16 residues. J gave up 2 bases and V 0 bases, and 4 bases lay outside the gene matches. Germline V CDR1 and CDR2: SNHLY, FYNNEI. CDR3 DNA: TGTGCCAGCAGTGAAGCAACGGGAGGACCCTACAATGAGCAGTTCTTC. Translation gives CASSEATGGPYNEQFF.

The chain couples TRBV5-4 to TRBJ2-5; D assignment may be TRBD1 or TRBD2 (5 bases each). CDR1 is SGHNT and CDR2 is YYREEE in the germline V gene (reference sequence). The CDR3 spans 15 residues. Trimming left V 4 bases short and J 5 bases short, with 18 bases between. Here the CDR3 DNA reads TGTGCCAGCAGCACAGAGGGGTCTATCGGCGAGACCCAGTACTTC. This sequence encodes CASSTEGSIGETQYF. Filled out from reference TRBV5-4 and TRBJ2-5, the complete variable domain reads ETGVTQSPTHLIKTRGQQVTLRCSSQSGHNTVSWYQQALGQGPQFIFQYYREEENGRGNFPPRFSGLQFPNYSSELNVNALELDDSALYLCASSTEGSIGETQYFGPGTRLLVL.

The chain carries TRBV6-5 and TRBJ2-7, with TRBD1 matching over 8 bases. V trimming: 4 bases; J trimming: 0 bases; junction bases outside the gene matches: 2. The CDR3 runs to 14 residues. Germline CDR1 is MNHEY and CDR2 is SVGAGI. The CDR3 reads CASSLDRDSYEQYF. The CDR3 DNA reads as TGTGCCAGCAGTTTGGACAGGGACTCCTACGAGCAGTACTTC.

The table lists this clone with a count of one. V gene TRBV6-5 combines with J gene TRBJ2-3; 7 bases map to TRBD1. V was clipped by 4 bases and J by 4 bases; unmatched bases: 5. The CDR3 loop spans 14 amino acids. Germline-derived CDR1 and CDR2 are MNHEY and SVGAGI. The CDR3 reads CASSLQGSSDTQYF. For the CDR3, the DNA is TGTGCCAGCAGTTTACAGGGGTCCTCAGATACGCAGTATTTT.

The chain has TRBV6-5 and TRBJ1-1; D gene unclear. The CDR3 contains 12 residues. Germline CDR1 is MNHEY and CDR2 is SVGAGI. The V gene lost 5 bases and the J gene lost 7 bases, with 11 bases spanning the gap. The CDR3 is CASSVFGGEAFF. CDR3 nucleotides: TGTGCCAGCAGTGTCTTCGGTGGTGAAGCTTTCTTT.

The DNA of the CDR3 is TGTGCCAGCAGCGTTATGGGGGACGGGGAGCTGTTTTTT. This sequence encodes CASSVMGDGELFF. The J gene is TRBJ2-2, the V gene TRBV9, with D tentatively TRBD1 or TRBD2 (5 bases each). From germline, CDR1 is SGDLS and CDR2 YYNGEE. Deletions cut 2 bases from V and 7 bases from J, with 9 bases between. The CDR3 has 13 residues.

This clone was seen more than once but under ten times. V gene TRBV7-8 combines with J gene TRBJ2-2; TRBD2 is a possible D gene (6 bases). Germline V CDR1 and CDR2: SGHVS, FQNEAQ. The ends were cut back, 5 bases at V and 4 bases at J, with 17 bases in the middle. This CDR3 has 16 residues. The CDR3 reads CASSANDWGGTGELFF. CDR3 sequence (DNA): TGTGCCAGCAGCGCCAACGATTGGGGAGGCACCGGGGAGCTGTTTTTT.

The chain is built from TRBV9 and TRBJ2-3; 7 bases align to TRBD2. Germline V lookup: CDR1 SGDLS, CDR2 YYNGEE. J was trimmed by 3 bases and V by 3 bases; bases with no gene match: 10. The CDR3 consists of 16 residues. The CDR3 loop is CASSAQPGGGTDTQYF. The CDR3, as DNA: TGTGCCAGCAGCGCGCAGCCCGGCGGGGGAACAGATACGCAGTATTTT.

The CDR3 region has the DNA TGTGCCAGCAGCTTAACAGGCTCCTACAATGAGCAGTTCTTC. Protein: CASSLTGSYNEQFF. The chain recombines TRBV11-3 with TRBJ2-1; D might be TRBD1 (5 bases). The V gene's germline CDR1 is SGHNT and CDR2 YENEEA. CDR3 size: 14 residues. Deletions cut 2 bases from V and 0 bases from J, with 5 bases between.

The gene calls are TRBV5-1 and TRBJ2-5; maybe TRBD1 (6 bases). Per germline, CDR1 SGHRS and CDR2 YFSETQ. V lost 4 bases and J 3 bases, leaving 13 bases between the germline ends. The CDR3 is made up of 14 amino acids. This CDR3 reads CASSPGTNKETQYF. DNA of the CDR3: TGCGCCAGCAGCCCGGGGACAAACAAAGAGACCCAGTACTTC.

The V and J genes are TRBV4-1 and TRBJ1-6, with D uncertain. This CDR3 has 13 residues. V gave up 0 bases and J gave up 10 bases, with 7 bases separating them. Germline values: CDR1 MGHRA, CDR2 YSYEKL. CDR3 sequence: CASSQDQASPLHF. The CDR3 DNA is TGCGCCAGCAGCCAAGATCAGGCCTCACCCCTCCACTTT.

The rearrangement links TRBV11-2 to TRBJ1-6; D is unresolved. This CDR3 comprises 14 residues. V lost 5 bases and J lost 5, with 10 bases in between. Germline V gives CDR1 SGHAT, CDR2 FQNNGV. CDR3 coding DNA: TGTGCCAGCAGCCGGCGGTCGAATAATTCACCCCTCCACTTT. Protein sequence: CASSRRSNNSPLHF.

This clone was observed a handful of times. V gene TRBV5-1 combines with J gene TRBJ1-5, with D possibly matching TRBD1 (6 bases). The germline gives CDR1 SGHRS, CDR2 YFSETQ. This CDR3 has 15 amino acids. Trimming removed 4 bases from V and 1 base from J, with 12 bases in between. CDR3 sequence: CASSPEGGSNQPQHF. CDR3 nucleotide sequence: TGCGCCAGCAGCCCCGAGGGGGGGAGCAATCAGCCCCAGCATTTT. The entire variable domain, with the rest obtained from reference TRBV5-1 and TRBJ1-5, is as follows: KAGVTQTPRYLIKTRGQQVTLSCSPISGHRSVSWYQQTPGQGLQFLFEYFSETQRNKGNFPGRFSGRQFSNSRSEMNVSTLELGDSALYLCASSPEGGSNQPQHFGDGTRLSIL.

This rearrangement joins TRBV4-2 to TRBJ1-6; D remains unclear. The germline V gene has CDR1 LGHNA and CDR2 YNFKEQ. V was clipped by 1 base and J by 0 bases, with 7 bases between them. The CDR3 runs 16 residues. CDR3 sequence reads: CASSQGGSSYNSPLHF. CDR3 bases: TGTGCCAGCAGCCAAGGAGGGAGCTCCTATAATTCACCCCTCCACTTT.

This chain connects TRBV7-9 to TRBJ2-7; D not certain. V lost 0 bases to trimming and J lost 0 bases, with 6 bases between them. CDR1 and CDR2 from the germline V gene are SEHNR and FQNEAQ (reference sequence). The CDR3 is 14 residues long. The CDR3 here is CASSLAVSSYEQYF. CDR3 nucleotides: TGTGCCAGCAGCTTAGCGGTTAGCTCCTACGAGCAGTACTTC.

Comments on this clone: A junction boundary mismatches the germline segment, possibly from a read error. The chain employs TRBV19 and TRBJ1-1, with a possible D match to TRBD1 (6 bases). The V gene's germline CDR1 is LNHDA and CDR2 SQIVND (reference sequence). This CDR3 comprises 13 residues. The CDR3 spells CASSVNRDTEAFF. The CDR3 DNA reads TGTGCCAGTAGTGTCAACAGGGACACGGAAGCTTTCTTT.

The chain combines TRBV2 with TRBJ1-2, with D tentatively TRBD1 (6 bases). CDR1 is SNHLY and CDR2 is FYNNEI in the germline V gene. The CDR3 totals 13 residues. V gave up 3 bases and J gave up 2 bases, with 7 bases separating them. For the CDR3, the DNA is TGTGCCAGCAGTGAGCAGGGGAACTATGGCTACACCTTC. Translating gives CASSEQGNYGYTF. The full variable domain, rest sourced from reference TRBV2 and TRBJ1-2, is EPEVTQTPSHQVTQMGQEVILRCVPISNHLYFYWYRQILGQKVEFLVSFYNNEISEKSEIFDDQFSVERPDGSNFTLKIRSTKLEDSAMYFCASSEQGNYGYTFGSGTRLTVV.

This sequence joins TRBV6-1 and TRBJ2-2, with 10 bases aligning to TRBD2. J gave up 1 base and V 3 bases, and 2 bases lay outside the gene matches. Looked up from germline, CDR1 is MNHNS and CDR2 is SASEGT. There are 16 residues in the CDR3. CDR3 region: CASSETSGRNTGELFF. The CDR3 coding sequence is TGTGCCAGCAGTGAGACTAGCGGGCGGAACACCGGGGAGCTGTTTTTT.

The J gene is TRBJ2-5, the V gene TRBV6-5; perhaps TRBD2 as D (6 bases). The germline CDR1 and CDR2 sequences are MNHEY and SVGAGI. The CDR3 is 15 residues long. Between the trimmed V and J ends, which lost 4 bases and 5 bases, there was a span of 17 bases. CDR3 nucleotide sequence: TGTGCCAGCAGTTCCGGGACTCTCAGCAGGGAGACCCAGTACTTC. Translation: CASSSGTLSRETQYF.

This clone is categorized as medium-sized. The chain couples TRBV11-2 to TRBJ2-1; possible D gene TRBD1, 6 bases. Germline loops: CDR1 SGHAT, CDR2 FQNNGV. The CDR3 has 16 amino acids. V lost 4 bases to trimming and J lost 0 bases, with 13 bases between them. CDR3 coding DNA: TGTGCCAGCAGCTCAGGGACACAGTACTCCTACAATGAGCAGTTCTTC. Its translation is CASSSGTQYSYNEQFF.

The chain uses TRBV2 and TRBJ1-6; 8 nucleotides match TRBD1. The CDR3 runs to 14 residues. The V and J ends lost 6 bases and 7 bases, in that order; junction bases with no gene match: 5. The V gene's germline CDR1 is SNHLY and CDR2 FYNNEI. The CDR3 DNA follows: TGTGCCAGCAGGGCCCGGACAGGGAATTCACCCCTCCACTTT. It specifies CASRARTGNSPLHF.